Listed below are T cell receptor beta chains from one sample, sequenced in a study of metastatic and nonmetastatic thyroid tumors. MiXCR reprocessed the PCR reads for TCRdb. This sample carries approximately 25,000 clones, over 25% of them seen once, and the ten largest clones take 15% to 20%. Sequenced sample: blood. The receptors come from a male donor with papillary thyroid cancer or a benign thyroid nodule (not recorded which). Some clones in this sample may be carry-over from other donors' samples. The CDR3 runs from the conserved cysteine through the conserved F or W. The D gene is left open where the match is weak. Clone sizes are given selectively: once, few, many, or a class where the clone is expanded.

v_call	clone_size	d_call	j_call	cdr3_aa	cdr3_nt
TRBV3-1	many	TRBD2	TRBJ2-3	CASSQGSGIADTQYF	TGTGCCAGCAGCCAAGGTAGCGGGATAGCAGATACGCAGTATTTT
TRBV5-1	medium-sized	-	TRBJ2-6	CASSSGGGAGANVLTF	TGCGCCAGCAGCTCTGGAGGGGGTGCTGGGGCCAACGTCCTGACTTTC
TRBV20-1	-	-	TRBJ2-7	CSASRARPNEQYF	TGCAGTGCCAGCCGGGCCAGGCCCAACGAGCAGTACTTC
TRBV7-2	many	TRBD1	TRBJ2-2	CASSPRQGVTGELFF	TGTGCCAGCAGCCCCCGACAGGGGGTAACCGGGGAGCTGTTTTTT
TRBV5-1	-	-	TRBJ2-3	CASSLRGAGTDTQYF	TGCGCCAGCAGCTTGAGGGGGGCCGGCACAGATACGCAGTATTTT
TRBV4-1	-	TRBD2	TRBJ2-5	CASSRTSAETQYF	TGCGCCAGCAGCCGGACTAGCGCGGAGACCCAGTACTTC
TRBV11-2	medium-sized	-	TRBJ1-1	CASSLEPQLLTEAFF	TGTGCCAGCAGCTTAGAACCTCAGTTATTGACTGAAGCTTTCTTT
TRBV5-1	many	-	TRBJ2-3	CASRRDSSTDTQYF	TGCGCCAGCAGGCGGGATTCTAGCACAGATACGCAGTATTTT
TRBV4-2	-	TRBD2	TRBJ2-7	CASSPNLAGGQYAQYF	TGTGCCAGCAGTCCAAACCTAGCGGGAGGGCAATACGCGCAGTACTTC
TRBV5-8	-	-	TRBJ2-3	CAISPPPDTQYF	TGTGCCATCAGCCCACCTCCAGATACGCAGTATTTT
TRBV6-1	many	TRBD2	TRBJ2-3	CASSEDLAGAADTQYF	TGTGCCAGCAGTGAAGACCTAGCGGGAGCAGCAGATACGCAGTATTTT
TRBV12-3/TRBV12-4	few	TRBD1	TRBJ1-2	CASSVDRVGGYTF	TGTGCCAGCAGTGTGGACAGGGTTGGTGGCTACACCTTC
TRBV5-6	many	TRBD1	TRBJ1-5	CASSAGTGDQPQHF	TGTGCCAGCAGCGCCGGGACAGGGGATCAGCCCCAGCATTTT
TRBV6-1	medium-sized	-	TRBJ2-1	CASSGASGSSDEQFF	TGTGCCAGCAGTGGGGCCTCCGGAAGTTCCGATGAGCAGTTCTTC
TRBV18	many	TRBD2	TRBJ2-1	CASSPTSLLGYEQFF	TGTGCCAGCTCCCCGACTAGCCTTCTGGGATATGAGCAGTTCTTC
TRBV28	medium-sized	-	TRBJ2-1	CASTPARARVNEQFF	TGTGCCAGCACCCCCGCACGGGCTAGAGTGAATGAGCAGTTCTTC
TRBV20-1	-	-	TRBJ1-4	CSAAPGKLNEKLFF	TGCAGTGCTGCTCCGGGCAAACTTAATGAAAAACTGTTTTTT
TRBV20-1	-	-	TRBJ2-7	CSAPPQGQALKQYF	TGCAGTGCTCCCCCTCAGGGGCAGGCCCTTAAGCAGTACTTC
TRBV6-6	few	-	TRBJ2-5	CASSYYAQQETQYF	TGTGCCAGCAGTTACTACGCACAGCAAGAGACCCAGTACTTC
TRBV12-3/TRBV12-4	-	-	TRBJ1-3	CASSRGSAGNTIYF	TGTGCCAGCAGTAGAGGTAGCGCTGGAAACACCATATATTTT
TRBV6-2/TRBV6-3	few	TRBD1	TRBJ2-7	CASSSPHRGYEQYF	TGTGCCAGCAGTTCTCCCCACAGGGGGTACGAGCAGTACTTC
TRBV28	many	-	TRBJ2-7	CASSRTGVSYEQYF	TGTGCCAGCAGTCGTACTGGGGTCTCTTACGAGCAGTACTTC
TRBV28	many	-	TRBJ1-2	CASTGNYGYTF	TGTGCCAGCACCGGGAACTATGGCTACACCTTC
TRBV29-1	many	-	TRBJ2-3	CSVGPTGDTQYF	TGCAGCGTTGGTCCGACGGGAGATACGCAGTATTTT
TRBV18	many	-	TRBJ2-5	CASSPPLGELKTQYF	TGTGCCAGCTCACCACCTCTAGGGGAATTAAAGACCCAGTACTTC
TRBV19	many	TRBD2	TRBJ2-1	CASHGLAGVNEQFF	TGTGCCAGCCACGGACTAGCGGGAGTAAATGAGCAGTTCTTC
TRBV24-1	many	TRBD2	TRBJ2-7	CATSDPSSGNAPYEQYF	TGTGCCACCAGTGATCCATCTAGCGGGAATGCCCCCTACGAGCAGTACTTC
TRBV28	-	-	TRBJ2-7	CASSPAGIEAYEQYF	TGTGCCAGCAGTCCCGCAGGGATTGAGGCCTACGAGCAGTACTTC
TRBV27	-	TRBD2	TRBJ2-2	CASSPRGSGRSGELFF	TGTGCCAGCAGTCCCCGCGGTAGCGGGAGGTCCGGGGAGCTGTTTTTT
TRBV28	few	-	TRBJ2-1	CASSLGTYYSYNEQFF	TGTGCCAGCAGTTTAGGGACATACTACTCCTACAATGAGCAGTTCTTC
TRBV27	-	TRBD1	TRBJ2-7	CASSLMGQGTYEQYF	TGTGCCAGCAGTCTGATGGGACAGGGGACCTACGAGCAGTACTTC
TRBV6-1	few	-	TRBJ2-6	CASRGLHSAANVLTF	TGTGCCAGCAGGGGGCTGCACTCTGCGGCCAACGTCCTGACTTTC
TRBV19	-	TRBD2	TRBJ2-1	CASSIDRAAGGYNEQFF	TGTGCCAGTAGTATAGATCGTGCAGCGGGAGGGTACAATGAGCAGTTCTTC
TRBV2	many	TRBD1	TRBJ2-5	CASRGTVGETQYF	TGTGCCAGCAGGGGGACAGTGGGAGAGACCCAGTACTTC
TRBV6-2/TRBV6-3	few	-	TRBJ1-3	CANSHANRAPGNTIYF	TGTGCCAACAGTCACGCCAACAGGGCTCCCGGAAACACCATATATTTT
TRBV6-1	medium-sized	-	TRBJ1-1	CASSLVRPGTEAFF	TGTGCCAGCAGTCTCGTGCGGCCGGGCACTGAAGCTTTCTTT
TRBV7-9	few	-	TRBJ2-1	CASSSPRGGNEQFF	TGTGCCAGCAGCTCGCCCCGGGGAGGCAATGAGCAGTTCTTC
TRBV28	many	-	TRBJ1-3	CASSAPGGAASGNTIYF	TGTGCCAGCAGTGCCCCGGGTGGGGCCGCCTCGGGAAACACCATATATTTT
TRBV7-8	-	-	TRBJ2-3	CASITGRILDTQYF	TGTGCCAGCATAACGGGACGGATACTCGATACGCAGTATTTT
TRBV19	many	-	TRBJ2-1	CASSSVGASPYNEQFF	TGTGCCAGTAGTTCAGTGGGGGCCAGCCCCTACAATGAGCAGTTCTTC
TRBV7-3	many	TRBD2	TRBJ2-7	CASSLASGRGEQYF	TGTGCCAGCAGCTTGGCTAGCGGGAGAGGGGAGCAGTACTTC
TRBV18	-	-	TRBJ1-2	CASSPLSDYGYTF	TGTGCCAGCTCACCTTTGTCGGACTATGGCTACACCTTC
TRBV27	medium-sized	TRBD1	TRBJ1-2	CASSLSTGQAGSNYGYTF	TGTGCCAGCAGTTTATCGACGGGACAGGCGGGCTCTAACTATGGCTACACCTTC
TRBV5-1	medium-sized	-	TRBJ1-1	CASSGGALNTEAFF	TGCGCCAGCAGCGGGGGAGCCCTGAACACTGAAGCTTTCTTT
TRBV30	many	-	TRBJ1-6	CAWSPTVINSPLHF	TGTGCCTGGAGCCCGACAGTTATAAATTCACCCCTCCACTTT
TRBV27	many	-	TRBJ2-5	CASSLQTGLETQYF	TGTGCCAGCAGCCTCCAGACTGGTTTGGAGACCCAGTACTTC
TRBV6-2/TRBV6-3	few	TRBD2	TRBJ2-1	CASSYQTSGSSYEQFF	TGTGCCAGCAGTTACCAGACTAGCGGGAGTTCTTATGAGCAGTTCTTC
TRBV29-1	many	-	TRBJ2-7	CSVAATGWEQYF	TGCAGCGTGGCTGCGACGGGGTGGGAGCAGTACTTC
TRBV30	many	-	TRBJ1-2	CAWIEGEGGYTF	TGTGCCTGGATAGAAGGCGAGGGGGGCTACACCTTC
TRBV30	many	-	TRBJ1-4	CAWSVWGSNEKLFF	TGTGCCTGGAGTGTATGGGGGTCTAATGAAAAACTGTTTTTT